These T cell receptor beta chains were read from a single sample in a study of blood T cell repertoires in COVID-19. Method: immunoSEQ multiplex PCR; TCRdb's copy keeps in-frame clones and lacks some. Of more than 150,000 clones listed, 75% to 90% were seen once; the top ten hold around 15%. The sample taken for sequencing was peripheral blood. Receptors were obtained from a woman aged 40 to 50 with acute or convalescent COVID-19. Each CDR3 is given with its conserved first and last residue. The D gene is left open where the match is weak. Expanded clones get a size class; other rows say once, few or many, or leave the size out.

TRBV2	-	12	-	TRBJ2-3	CASSQSPDTQYF	TGTGCCAGCAGCCAGTCTCCAGATACGCAGTATTTT
TRBV11-2	-	12	-	TRBJ2-3	CASSLVLGEQYF	TGTGCCAGCAGCTTAGTCTTGGGAGAGCAGTATTTT
TRBV19	-	14	-	TRBJ1-5	CASSRQGNAQPQHF	TGTGCCAGTAGTAGGCAGGGGAACGCTCAGCCCCAGCATTTT
TRBV12-3/TRBV12-4	-	12	-	TRBJ2-7	CASSKYTREQYF	TGTGCCAGCAGCAAGTACACCCGCGAGCAGTACTTC
TRBV2	TRBD1	15	once	TRBJ2-4	CASSDGGMTGARQYF	TGTGCCAGCAGTGATGGGGGAATGACAGGGGCCCGGCAGTACTTC
TRBV27	-	16	-	TRBJ2-3	CASSLFGRGSTDTQYF	TGTGCCAGCAGTTTATTTGGAAGGGGTAGCACAGATACGCAGTATTTT
TRBV5-1	-	13	-	TRBJ2-2	CASTRLNTGELFF	TGCGCCAGCACTCGACTCAACACCGGGGAGCTGTTTTTT
TRBV12-5	TRBD1	19	-	TRBJ1-2	CASGLDYGTGVLSNYGYTF	TGTGCTAGTGGTTTGGATTACGGGACAGGGGTCTTATCTAACTATGGCTACACCTTC
TRBV5-8	-	15	-	TRBJ1-5	CASSLTGFSLQPQHF	TGTGCCAGCAGCTTGACAGGGTTCTCTCTGCAGCCCCAGCATTTT
TRBV7-8	-	19	-	TRBJ1-3	CASSLILGFLGEAGNTIYF	TGTGCCAGCAGCTTAATTCTGGGATTCCTGGGAGAAGCTGGAAACACCATATATTTT
TRBV19	TRBD1	17	once	TRBJ1-1	CASSQRDRGGLSTEAFF	TGTGCCAGTAGCCAAAGGGACAGGGGCGGACTATCCACTGAAGCTTTCTTT
TRBV20-1	-	14	-	TRBJ2-3	CSASMGRDGDTQYF	TGCAGTGCTAGTATGGGGCGGGATGGAGATACGCAGTATTTT
TRBV5-4	-	14	-	TRBJ1-2	CASSLGGKGYGYTF	TGTGCCAGCAGCTTGGGTGGGAAGGGGTATGGCTACACCTTC
TRBV2	-	14	-	TRBJ1-2	CASSEGSINYGYTF	TGTGCCAGCAGTGAAGGGTCTATTAACTATGGCTACACCTTC
TRBV4-1	-	15	-	TRBJ2-1	CASSQDPGGGDEQFF	TGCGCCAGCAGCCAAGATCCTGGGGGAGGCGATGAGCAGTTCTTC
TRBV5-4	-	16	-	TRBJ2-7	CASSLLLGGGLDEQYF	TGTGCCAGCAGCTTGCTACTCGGAGGGGGCCTGGACGAGCAGTACTTC
TRBV6-5	-	12	-	TRBJ2-3	CASGRGTDTQYF	TGTGCCAGCGGAAGGGGGACAGATACGCAGTATTTT
TRBV30	-	16	few	TRBJ1-5	CAWSVFGQSSNQPQHF	TGTGCCTGGAGTGTTTTTGGACAGTCTAGCAATCAGCCCCAGCATTTT
TRBV19	-	16	once	TRBJ2-1	CASSIALEKIYNEQFF	TGTGCCAGTAGTATAGCCCTAGAGAAGATCTACAATGAGCAGTTCTTC
TRBV9	TRBD2	15	-	TRBJ2-7	CASSVYGLADYEQYF	TGTGCCAGCAGCGTATACGGACTAGCGGACTACGAGCAGTACTTC
TRBV6-2/TRBV6-3	TRBD2	13	-	TRBJ2-1	CASSRSGGNEQFF	TGTGCCAGCAGCCGCAGCGGGGGTAATGAGCAGTTCTTC
TRBV5-1	TRBD2	16	-	TRBJ2-7	CASSLAPGLDSYEQYF	TGCGCCAGCAGCTTGGCCCCGGGACTAGACTCCTACGAGCAGTACTTC
TRBV4-2	-	14	-	TRBJ1-4	CASSQDSMNEKLFF	TGTGCCAGCAGCCAAGATAGCATGAATGAAAAACTGTTTTTT
TRBV7-8	-	15	-	TRBJ2-2	CASSLRGGLTGELFF	TGTGCCAGCAGCTTAAGGGGGGGCCTGACCGGGGAGCTGTTTTTT
TRBV27	TRBD1	19	-	TRBJ1-4	CASSLRMGFTGTGDEKLFF	TGTGCCAGCAGTTTACGGATGGGTTTCACCGGGACAGGAGACGAAAAACTGTTTTTT
TRBV10-3	TRBD2	14	-	TRBJ2-1	CASRLAGIYNEQFF	TGTGCCAGCAGACTAGCGGGGATCTACAATGAGCAGTTCTTC
TRBV20-1	-	11	-	TRBJ1-1	CRGGDGTEAFF	TGCAGGGGAGGGGATGGCACTGAAGCTTTCTTT
TRBV14	TRBD2	17	-	TRBJ2-1	CASSPKGSGGAWNEQFF	TGTGCCAGCAGCCCAAAAGGTAGCGGGGGGGCTTGGAATGAGCAGTTCTTC
TRBV28	-	13	few	TRBJ1-2	CASSFALSDGYTF	TGTGCCAGCAGTTTTGCCCTGAGTGATGGCTACACCTTC
TRBV25-1	-	13	-	TRBJ2-1	CASSDLSYNEQFF	TGTGCCAGCAGTGATCTCTCCTACAATGAGCAGTTCTTC
TRBV3-1/TRBV3-2	TRBD1	16	-	TRBJ2-1	CASSQAQGQGYNEQFF	TGTGCCAGCAGCCAAGCCCAAGGACAGGGGTACAATGAGCAGTTCTTC
TRBV24-1	-	14	once	TRBJ1-1	CATSDSDGSTEAFF	TGTGCCACCAGTGATTCCGACGGGAGCACTGAAGCTTTCTTT
TRBV4-1	-	14	-	TRBJ2-2	CASSFRGSTGELFF	TGCGCCAGCAGCTTCAGGGGTTCCACCGGGGAGCTGTTTTTT
TRBV9	-	13	-	TRBJ1-2	CASSVVGGYGYTF	TGTGCCAGCAGCGTAGTCGGGGGGTATGGCTACACCTTC
TRBV6-5	TRBD2	15	-	TRBJ2-1	CASSYGLAGGDEQFF	TGTGCCAGCAGTTACGGACTAGCGGGGGGCGATGAGCAGTTCTTC
TRBV5-6	TRBD1	13	once	TRBJ1-2	CASSWTGGHGYTF	TGTGCCAGCAGCTGGACAGGGGGCCATGGCTACACCTTC
TRBV2	-	13	-	TRBJ2-1	CASREDAQGEQFF	TGTGCCAGCAGGGAGGACGCCCAAGGAGAGCAGTTCTTC
TRBV19	-	14	-	TRBJ1-2	CASGGQLNNYGYTF	TGTGCCAGTGGAGGACAGCTAAACAACTATGGCTACACCTTC
TRBV4-1	TRBD2	16	once	TRBJ2-5	CASSHNQREGGETQYF	TGCGCCAGCAGCCATAACCAGCGGGAGGGAGGGGAGACCCAGTACTTC
TRBV5-1	-	13	-	TRBJ1-1	CASSLDRNTEAFF	TGCGCCAGCAGCCTCGACAGGAACACTGAAGCTTTCTTT
TRBV7-2	-	14	-	TRBJ2-2	CVSARDSNTGELFF	TGTGTCAGTGCGCGGGACTCGAACACCGGGGAGCTGTTTTTT
TRBV7-8	TRBD1	14	-	TRBJ1-2	CASSLARQGWGYTF	TGTGCCAGCAGCTTAGCGCGACAGGGTTGGGGCTACACCTTC
TRBV7-2	TRBD2	16	-	TRBJ2-5	CASSRQASGPQETQYF	TGTGCCAGCAGCCGCCAGGCTAGCGGTCCCCAAGAGACCCAGTACTTC
TRBV9	TRBD1	16	-	TRBJ1-3	CASSSTGQNSGNTIYF	TGTGCCAGCAGCTCTACGGGACAGAACTCTGGAAACACCATATATTTT
TRBV7-2	TRBD2	13	-	TRBJ2-3	CASSDTGRAGEYF	TGTGCCAGCAGCGATACCGGGAGGGCCGGGGAATATTTT
TRBV19	TRBD2	17	-	TRBJ2-1	CASNGLAGGPPYNEQFF	TGTGCCAGTAACGGACTAGCGGGAGGCCCCCCGTACAATGAGCAGTTCTTC
TRBV9	TRBD1	15	-	TRBJ1-2	CASSVRALGQVGYTF	TGTGCCAGCAGCGTGAGGGCGTTGGGACAGGTTGGCTACACCTTC
TRBV2	TRBD2	16	-	TRBJ2-1	CASRENSGGASNEQFF	TGTGCCAGCAGGGAAAATAGCGGGGGGGCCTCCAATGAGCAGTTCTTC
TRBV4-2	TRBD2	16	-	TRBJ2-7	CASRSLGGTTSYEQYF	TGTGCCAGCAGATCACTCGGGGGGACCACCTCCTACGAGCAGTACTTC
TRBV6-5	-	15	-	TRBJ2-7	CASSYSMQGPRKQYF	TGTGCCAGCAGTTACTCGATGCAGGGCCCACGCAAGCAGTACTTC
TRBV7-9	TRBD2	14	-	TRBJ2-7	CASRDLAGGIEQYF	TGTGCCAGCAGGGATTTAGCGGGAGGGATCGAGCAGTACTTC
TRBV27	-	16	-	TRBJ2-3	CASSTTSDLSFGTQYF	TGTGCCAGCAGTACGACTAGTGATCTCTCGTTCGGTACGCAGTATTTT
TRBV4-2	-	15	-	TRBJ1-6	CASSLRTAGDSPLHF	TGTGCCAGCAGCCTCCGGACAGCCGGGGATTCACCCCTCCACTTT
TRBV30	TRBD1	12	few	TRBJ1-2	CALTGGTYGYTF	TGTGCCTTGACAGGGGGGACCTATGGCTACACCTTC